This T cell receptor (beta chain) was identified during a study of control samples from healthy donors and cancer patients. Generated by immunoSEQ multiplex PCR, the TCRdb table keeps only in-frame clones and is missing some. The data show around 110,000 clones, about 94% seen once. V lost 0 bases, J lost 0 bases, and 16 bases lay in between. In germline, CDR1 is SGHRS, CDR2 YFSETQ. The CDR3 loop spans 19 amino acids. The sample consisted of blood. The sequence came from a young man in good health. The V and J genes are TRBV5-1 and TRBJ2-6; D not certain. The CDR3: CASSLVAGLASSGANVLTF. The CDR3 region has the DNA TGCGCCAGCAGCTTGGTAGCCGGGTTGGCAAGCTCTGGGGCCAACGTCCTGACTTTC. Complete variable domain (other parts from reference TRBV5-1 and TRBJ2-6): KAGVTQTPRYLIKTRGQQVTLSCSPISGHRSVSWYQQTPGQGLQFLFEYFSETQRNKGNFPGRFSGRQFSNSRSEMNVSTLELGDSALYLCASSLVAGLASSGANVLTFGAGSRLTVL.